The 4 T cell receptor beta chains listed next were all sequenced from one sample in a study of cytomegalovirus exposure and HLA in healthy donors. PCR primers comprised 60 Vbeta and 13 Jbeta primers. Libraries were prepared by immunoSEQ multiplex PCR; TCRdb keeps only in-frame clonotypes and omits some of them. The repertoire holds 65,000 to 100,000 clones, roughly 73% seen once, with roughly 2% in the top ten. The sample taken for sequencing was PBMCs. Every receptor here comes from a man aged 35 to 55 in good health and CMV-seronegative.

A few counts support this clone. The V gene is TRBV5-1, the J gene TRBJ1-2; perhaps TRBD1 as D (5 bases). Looked up from germline, CDR1 is SGHRS and CDR2 is YFSETQ. This CDR3 is 12 amino acids long. Trimming removed 0 bases from V and 6 bases from J, with 6 bases in between. The CDR3 DNA is TGCGCCAGCAGCTTGGTAGGGGATGGCTACACCTTC. Residues: CASSLVGDGYTF.

This rearrangement joins TRBV14 to TRBJ2-3; no clear D. Per the germline V gene, CDR1 is SGHDN and CDR2 is FVKESK. V was pared by 4 bases and J by 2 bases, with 4 bases between. The CDR3 spans 12 residues. The CDR3 coding sequence is TGTGCCAGCAGCCCCTACACAGATACGCAGTATTTT. Protein: CASSPYTDTQYF.

The chain has TRBV23-1 and TRBJ1-2; no definite D call. TRBV23-1 is known as an ORF, though its function is uncertain. Trimming left V 1 base short and J 4 bases short, with 13 bases between. This CDR3 has 15 residues. CDR3 sequence: CASSQCDGIIYGYTF. The CDR3 bases are TGCGCCAGCAGTCAATGTGATGGCATCATCTATGGCTACACCTTC.

The genes are TRBV19 and TRBJ1-1; 8 bases fit TRBD1. The CDR3 runs 13 residues. V was pared by 6 bases and J by 0 bases, with 0 bases of the junction left unmatched. Germline-derived CDR1 and CDR2 are LNHDA and SQIVND (reference sequence). CDR3 DNA sequence: TGTGCCAGTAGGGACAGGGTGAACACTGAAGCTTTCTTT. As protein: CASRDRVNTEAFF.